These T cell receptor beta chains were read from a single sample in a study of Ad26.COV2.S vaccination and SARS-CoV-2 variants. Some clones are missing from TCRdb's copy, which holds only in-frame ones; the method was immunoSEQ multiplex PCR. The sample holds about 350,000 clones, about 91% seen once. The starting material was peripheral blood, obtained after recovery from COVID-19. All receptors come from a human donor who had recovered from COVID-19. Both conserved end residues are part of each CDR3.

TRBJ1-5 | TRBV9 | CASSVGLVYSNQPQHF
TRBJ1-4 | TRBV19 | CASSRDRATNEKLFF
TRBJ1-4 | TRBV6-4 | CASPGCVPFDVTNEKLFF
TRBJ2-5 | TRBV6-5 | CASGPGQGLQTQYF
TRBJ2-2 | TRBV25-1 | CASSDFSRQGTFGELFF
TRBJ2-3 | TRBV7-9 | CASSLVADTDTQYF
TRBJ1-4 | TRBV19 | CASSTRRQVPNEKLFF
TRBJ2-1 | TRBV7-2 | CASSPQGFRVDEQFF
TRBJ1-6 | TRBV11-2 | CASSSPGQGNSPLHF
TRBJ1-1 | TRBV10-1 | CASSLGVEATEAFF
TRBJ2-3 | TRBV7-2 | CASEDTDTDTQYF
TRBJ1-2 | TRBV7-6 | CASSLADGQTYGYTF
TRBJ1-2 | TRBV7-9 | CASTHSGGGGYTF
TRBJ1-4 | TRBV6-6 | CASSVDRVATNEKLFF
TRBJ1-1 | TRBV7-2 | CASSLVGSMNTEAFF
TRBJ2-5 | TRBV4-3 | CASSQEGQPRETQYF
TRBJ1-2 | TRBV19 | CASSIDRGRDPYGYTF
TRBJ1-2 | TRBV7-9 | CASSSLPGIGGDYTF